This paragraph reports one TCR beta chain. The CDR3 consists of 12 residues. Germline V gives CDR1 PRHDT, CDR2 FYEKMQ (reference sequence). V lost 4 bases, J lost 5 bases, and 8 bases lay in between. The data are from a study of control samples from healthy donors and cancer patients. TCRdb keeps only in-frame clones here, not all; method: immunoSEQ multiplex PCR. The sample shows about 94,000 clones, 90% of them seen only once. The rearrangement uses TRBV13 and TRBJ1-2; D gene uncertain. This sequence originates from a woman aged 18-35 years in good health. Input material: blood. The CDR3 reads CASSSGMYGYTF. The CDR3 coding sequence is TGTGCCAGCAGCTCCGGGATGTATGGCTACACCTTC.